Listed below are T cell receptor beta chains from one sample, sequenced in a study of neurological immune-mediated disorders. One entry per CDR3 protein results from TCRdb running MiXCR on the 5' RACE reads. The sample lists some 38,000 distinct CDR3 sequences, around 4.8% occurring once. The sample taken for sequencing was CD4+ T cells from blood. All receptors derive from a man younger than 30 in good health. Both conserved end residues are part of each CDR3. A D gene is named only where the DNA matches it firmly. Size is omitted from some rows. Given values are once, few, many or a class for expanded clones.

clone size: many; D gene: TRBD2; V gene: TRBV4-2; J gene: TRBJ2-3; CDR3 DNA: TGTGCCAGCAGGGAGGTAGCGGGGAGCACAGATACGCAGTATTTT; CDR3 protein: CASREVAGSTDTQYF
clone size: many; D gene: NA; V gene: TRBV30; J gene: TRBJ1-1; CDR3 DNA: TGTGCCTGGAGTGTACTCTTGAACACTGAAGCTTTCTTT; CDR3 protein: CAWSVLLNTEAFF
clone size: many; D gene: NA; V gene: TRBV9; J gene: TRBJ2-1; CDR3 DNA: TGTGCCAGCAGCGTAGGGCAGGAAATCTCCTACAATGAGCAGTTCTTC; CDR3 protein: CASSVGQEISYNEQFF
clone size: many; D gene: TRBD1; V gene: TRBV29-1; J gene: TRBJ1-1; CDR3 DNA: TGCAGCGTTGAAGGGACAGGGACTGAAGCTTTCTTT; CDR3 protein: CSVEGTGTEAFF
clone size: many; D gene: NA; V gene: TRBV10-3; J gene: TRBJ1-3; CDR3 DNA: TGTGCCATCAGTGAGTCATACGGATCTGGAAACACCATATATTTT; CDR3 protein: CAISESYGSGNTIYF
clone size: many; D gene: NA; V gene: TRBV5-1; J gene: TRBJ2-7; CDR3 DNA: TGCGCCAGCAACCAGGCCGGGGCCACCTACGAGCAGTACTTC; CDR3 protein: CASNQAGATYEQYF
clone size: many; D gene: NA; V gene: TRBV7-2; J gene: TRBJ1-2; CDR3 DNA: TGTGCCAGCAGCTTTGTTGACAGTAGCGATGGCTACACCTTC; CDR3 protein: CASSFVDSSDGYTF
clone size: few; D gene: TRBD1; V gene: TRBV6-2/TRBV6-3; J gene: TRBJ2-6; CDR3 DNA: TGTGCCAGCACCGTACAGGGGGCTGGGGCCAACGTCCTGACTTTC; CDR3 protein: CASTVQGAGANVLTF
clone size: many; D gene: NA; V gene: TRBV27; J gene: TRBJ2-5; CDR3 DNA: TGTGCCAGCAGGGGGGTGATGGAGACCCAGTACTTC; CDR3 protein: CASRGVMETQYF
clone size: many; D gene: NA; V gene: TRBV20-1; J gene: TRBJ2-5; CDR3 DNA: TGCAGTGCTCATCGATTCGAAGAGACCCAGTACTTC; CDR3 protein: CSAHRFEETQYF
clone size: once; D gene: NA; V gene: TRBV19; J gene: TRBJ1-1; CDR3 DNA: TGTGCCAGTAGTAACGACAGGAGCTTGAACACTGAAGCTTTCTTT; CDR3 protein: CASSNDRSLNTEAFF
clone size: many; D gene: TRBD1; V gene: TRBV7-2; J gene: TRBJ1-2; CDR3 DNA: TGTGCCAGCAGCTCCGGACAGGGGTATGGCTACACCTTC; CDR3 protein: CASSSGQGYGYTF
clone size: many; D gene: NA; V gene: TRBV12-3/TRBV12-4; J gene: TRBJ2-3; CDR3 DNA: TGTGCCAGCAGCTACACAGATACGCAGTATTTT; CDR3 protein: CASSYTDTQYF
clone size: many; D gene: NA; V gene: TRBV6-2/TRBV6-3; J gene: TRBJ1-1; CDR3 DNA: TGTGCCAGCCTCCGACAGAGCTTAAGCACTGAAGCTTTCTTT; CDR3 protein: CASLRQSLSTEAFF
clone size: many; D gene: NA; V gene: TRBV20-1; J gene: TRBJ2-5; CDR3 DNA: TGCAGTGCTTTAGAGGCGGGTCGGGAGACCCAGTACTTC; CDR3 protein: CSALEAGRETQYF
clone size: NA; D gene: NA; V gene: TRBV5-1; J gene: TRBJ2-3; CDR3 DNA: TGCGCCAGCAGCTTGGTAGCGGACACAGATACGCAGTATTTT; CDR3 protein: CASSLVADTDTQYF
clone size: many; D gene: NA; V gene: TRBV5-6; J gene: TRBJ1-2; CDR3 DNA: TGTGCCAGCAGCACCGGTCTATCGATGGACTATGGCTACACCTTC; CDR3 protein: CASSTGLSMDYGYTF
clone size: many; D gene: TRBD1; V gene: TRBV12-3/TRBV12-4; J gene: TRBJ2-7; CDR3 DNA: TGTGCCAGCACCCGAAGGACCGGGACAGGGGGCGAGCAGTACTTC; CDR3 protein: CASTRRTGTGGEQYF
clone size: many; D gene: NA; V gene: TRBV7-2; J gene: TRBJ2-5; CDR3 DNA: TGTGCCAGCAGTCAGGGGGAGACCCAGTACTTC; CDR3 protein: CASSQGETQYF
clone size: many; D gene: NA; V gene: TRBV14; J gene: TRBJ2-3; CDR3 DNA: TGTGCCAGCAGCCAACTAGGCGGGGCAGATACGCAGTATTTT; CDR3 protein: CASSQLGGADTQYF
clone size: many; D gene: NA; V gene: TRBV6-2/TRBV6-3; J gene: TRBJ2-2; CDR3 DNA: TGTGCCAGCAGTTACTCGCACAGCTTGAACACCGGGGAGCTGTTTTTT; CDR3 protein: CASSYSHSLNTGELFF
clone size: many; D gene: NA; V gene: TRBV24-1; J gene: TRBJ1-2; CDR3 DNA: TGTGCCACCAGTGACCCCTGGGTTGGTGGTGGCTACACCTTC; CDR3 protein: CATSDPWVGGGYTF
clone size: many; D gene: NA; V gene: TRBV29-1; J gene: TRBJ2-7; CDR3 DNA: TGCAGCGTCCTAAAACCATCCCGCGAGCAGTACTTC; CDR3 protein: CSVLKPSREQYF
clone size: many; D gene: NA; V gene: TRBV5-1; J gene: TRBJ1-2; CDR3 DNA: TGCGCCAGCAGCACACCGCAAAACTATGGCTACACCTTC; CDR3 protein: CASSTPQNYGYTF
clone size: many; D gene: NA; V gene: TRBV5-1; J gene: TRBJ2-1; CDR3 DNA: TGCGCCAGCAGCTCACAGGGAACGCTATACAATGAGCAGTTCTTC; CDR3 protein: CASSSQGTLYNEQFF
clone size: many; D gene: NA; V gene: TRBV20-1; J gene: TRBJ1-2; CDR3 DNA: TGCAGTGCTGGCGACAGTACTAACTATGGCTACACCTTC; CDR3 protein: CSAGDSTNYGYTF
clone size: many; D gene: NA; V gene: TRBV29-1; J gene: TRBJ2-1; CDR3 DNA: TGCAGCGTTAGCCCCTACAATGAGCAGTTCTTC; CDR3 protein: CSVSPYNEQFF
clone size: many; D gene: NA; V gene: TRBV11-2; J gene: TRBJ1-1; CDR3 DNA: TGTGCCAGCAGCCCCACGGGGGGGGGGACTGAAGCTTTCTTT; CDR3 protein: CASSPTGGGTEAFF
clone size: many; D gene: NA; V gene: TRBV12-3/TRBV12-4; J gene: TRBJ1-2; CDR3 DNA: TGTGCCAGCAGTTGGGAGCGCCTCATTTATGGCTACACCTTC; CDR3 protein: CASSWERLIYGYTF
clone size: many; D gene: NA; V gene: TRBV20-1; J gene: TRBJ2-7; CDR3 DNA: TGCAGTGCAACCGACAGAATACTACGAGAGCAGTACTTC; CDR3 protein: CSATDRILREQYF
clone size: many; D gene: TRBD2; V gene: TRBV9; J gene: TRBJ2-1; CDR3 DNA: TGTGCCAGCAGCGTAGAGCGGGGAGAATACAGTGTGCAGTTCTTC; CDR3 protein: CASSVERGEYSVQFF
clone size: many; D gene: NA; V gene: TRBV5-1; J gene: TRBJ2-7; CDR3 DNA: TGCGCCAGCAGCTTGGGGGGGGCTACCCACGAGCAGTACTTC; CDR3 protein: CASSLGGATHEQYF
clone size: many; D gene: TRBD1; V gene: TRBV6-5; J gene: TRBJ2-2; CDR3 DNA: TGTGCCAGCAGGCCGTACAGGGGGCAACGGACCGGGGAGCTGTTTTTT; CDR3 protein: CASRPYRGQRTGELFF
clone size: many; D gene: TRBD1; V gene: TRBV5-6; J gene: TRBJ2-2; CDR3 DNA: TGTGCCGGAGGGACAGGGTCTGGCGGGGAGCTGTTTTTT; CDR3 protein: CAGGTGSGGELFF
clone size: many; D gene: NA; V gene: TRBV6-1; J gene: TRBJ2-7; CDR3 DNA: TGTGCCAGCACCCCTATCGAAGGGGGACGCGAGCAGTACTTC; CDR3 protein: CASTPIEGGREQYF
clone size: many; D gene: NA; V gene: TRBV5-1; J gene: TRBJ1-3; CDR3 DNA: TGCGCCAGCAGCCTCGCGGGGTCCCTCGCGGGAAACACCATATATTTT; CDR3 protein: CASSLAGSLAGNTIYF
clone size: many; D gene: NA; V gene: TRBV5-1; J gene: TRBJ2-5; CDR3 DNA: TGCGCCAGCAGCATCCCGGAGGACAGCAGAGAGACCCAGTACTTC; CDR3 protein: CASSIPEDSRETQYF
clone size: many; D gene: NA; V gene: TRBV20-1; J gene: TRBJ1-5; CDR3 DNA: TGCAGTGCTAGAGTCGGAAATATTAATCAGCCCCAGCATTTT; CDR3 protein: CSARVGNINQPQHF
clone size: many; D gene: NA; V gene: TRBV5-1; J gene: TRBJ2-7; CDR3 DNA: TGCGCCAGCAGCTTGGGAGACGAAATAGCGGAGCAGTACTTC; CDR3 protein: CASSLGDEIAEQYF
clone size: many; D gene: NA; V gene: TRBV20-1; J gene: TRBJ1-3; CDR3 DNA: TGCAGTGCTTACGGGGACCGGATTGGAAACACCATATATTTT; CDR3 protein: CSAYGDRIGNTIYF
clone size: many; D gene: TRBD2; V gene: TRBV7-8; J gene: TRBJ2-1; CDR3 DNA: TGTGCCAGCAGCTTAGCCGGCGGGGGGTACTACAATGAGCAGTTCTTC; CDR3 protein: CASSLAGGGYYNEQFF
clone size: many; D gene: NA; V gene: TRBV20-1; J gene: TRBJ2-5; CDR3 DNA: TGCAGTGCTAGAGGCTACAGGTTAAAAAGGGGGACCCAGTACTTC; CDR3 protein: CSARGYRLKRGTQYF
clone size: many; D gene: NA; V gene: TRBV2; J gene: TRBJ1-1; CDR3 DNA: TGTGCCAGCAGTGAAAGTGGGCGAAGGACTGAAGCTTTCTTT; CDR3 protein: CASSESGRRTEAFF
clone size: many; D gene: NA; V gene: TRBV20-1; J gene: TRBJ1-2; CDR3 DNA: TGCAGTGCTAGTATAAAGGGAGGCTATGGCTACACCTTC; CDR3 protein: CSASIKGGYGYTF
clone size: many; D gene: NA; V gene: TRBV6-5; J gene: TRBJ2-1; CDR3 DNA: TGTGCCAGCAGTTCCCTCCTCGGCGGTGAGCAGTTCTTC; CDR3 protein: CASSSLLGGEQFF
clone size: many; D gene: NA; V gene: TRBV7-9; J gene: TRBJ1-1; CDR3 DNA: TGTGCCAGCAGCCTCGACGGCGGCACTGAAGCTTTCTTT; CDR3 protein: CASSLDGGTEAFF
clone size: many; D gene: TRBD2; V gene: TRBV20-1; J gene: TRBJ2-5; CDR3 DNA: TGCAGTGCTCCCCCGGCTAGCGGGGAAGAGACCCAGTACTTC; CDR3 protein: CSAPPASGEETQYF
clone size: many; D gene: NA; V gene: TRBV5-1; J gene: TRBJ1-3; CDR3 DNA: TGCGCCAGCAGCTTGGACGGGAACTCTGGAAACACCATATATTTT; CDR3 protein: CASSLDGNSGNTIYF
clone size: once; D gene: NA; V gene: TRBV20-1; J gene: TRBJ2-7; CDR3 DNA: TGCAGTGCTAGGAAGGGGGACGGCCTCCCCGAGCAGTACTTC; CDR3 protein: CSARKGDGLPEQYF
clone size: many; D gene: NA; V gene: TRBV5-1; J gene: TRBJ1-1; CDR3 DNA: TGCGCCAGCAGCTCCCCGGGACACTCGAACACTGAAGCTTTCTTT; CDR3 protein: CASSSPGHSNTEAFF